Below are 32 T cell receptor beta chains sequenced from a single sample in a study of shared clonotypes between healthy human individuals. This table comes from immunoSEQ multiplex PCR, and its TCRdb copy is limited to in-frame clones, with some not included. Of about 1.5 million clones listed, 96% are singletons. Source material: naive CD4+ T cells sorted from blood. Documented subset: CD45RA+ positively selected. The source is a man aged 25 to 45 in good health.

This rearrangement joins TRBV7-9 to TRBJ1-1, with D possibly being TRBD1 (6 bases). The CDR3 runs to 14 residues. In germline, CDR1 is SEHNR, CDR2 FQNEAQ (reference sequence). With 5 bases removed from V and 1 base from J, the gap between germline ends came to 11 bases. Here the CDR3 DNA reads TGTGCCAGCAGCCTCCAGGGGTCGAACACTGAAGCTTTCTTT. Encoded protein: CASSLQGSNTEAFF. Supplemented by reference TRBV7-9 and TRBJ1-1, the full variable domain reads DTGVSQNPRHKITKRGQNVTFRCDPISEHNRLYWYRQTLGQGPEFLTYFQNEAQLEKSRLLSDRFSAERPKGSFSTLEIQRTEQGDSAMYLCASSLQGSNTEAFFGQGTRLTVV.

In nucleotides, the CDR3 is TGTGCCAGCAGCGTCTCACTAGCGGGAGTGTTAAACGAGCAGTACTTC. Protein sequence: CASSVSLAGVLNEQYF. The gene calls are TRBV11-2 and TRBJ2-7; TRBD2 agrees at 11 bases. Germline assignment: CDR1 SGHAT and CDR2 FQNNGV. The V segment lost 5 bases and the J segment 5 bases; nucleotides outside the gene matches: 11. This CDR3 is 16 amino acids long.

The J gene is TRBJ1-3, the V gene TRBV7-2; D is uncertain. Per the germline V gene, CDR1 is SGHTA and CDR2 is FQGNSA. Trimming shortened V by 5 bases and J by 2 bases, and 16 bases separated the two germline ends. CDR3 length equals 16 residues. As DNA, the CDR3 is TGTGCCAGCAGCCCTCCGTATCAACTCCCTGGAAACACCATATATTTT. It is translated as CASSPPYQLPGNTIYF.

The chain links TRBV5-1 to TRBJ1-2, with 7 bases that match TRBD1. V shed 0 bases and J 2 bases; nucleotides not matched to a gene: 13. The CDR3 length is 18 residues. The germline V gene has CDR1 SGHRS and CDR2 YFSETQ. Here the CDR3 reads CASSLAGQGDVLNYGYTF. The CDR3 DNA reads as TGCGCCAGCAGCTTGGCCGGGCAGGGGGATGTTCTGAACTATGGCTACACCTTC.

This chain uses TRBV9 with TRBJ2-1; no definite D call. Germline loops: CDR1 SGDLS, CDR2 YYNGEE. Trimming took 0 bases from V and 1 from J, leaving 14 bases between them. The CDR3 is made up of 17 amino acids. The DNA of the CDR3 is TGTGCCAGCAGCGTAGGCCCTCGATGGAAGTCCTACAATGAGCAGTTCTTC. It is translated as CASSVGPRWKSYNEQFF.

Here the CDR3 DNA reads TGCGCCAGCAGCGGCGCAGGTTGGACTGAAGCTTTCTTT. It encodes CASSGAGWTEAFF. The chain has TRBV5-1 and TRBJ1-1; D is uncertain. Trimming shortened V by 4 bases and J by 5 bases, and 12 bases separated the two germline ends. The CDR3 is 13 amino acids. Germline V CDR1 and CDR2: SGHRS, YFSETQ.

The J gene is TRBJ1-5, the V gene TRBV28; D gene unclear. Looked up from germline, CDR1 is MDHEN and CDR2 is SYDVKM. The CDR3 sequence is 17 residues long. Trimming shortened V by 3 bases and J by 7 bases, and 22 bases separated the two germline ends. In nucleotides, the CDR3 is TGTGCCAGCAGTTTGCCGCTACACTCGAGCCTAAAGCAGCCCCAGCATTTT. Protein: CASSLPLHSSLKQPQHF. Using reference TRBV28 and TRBJ1-5 for the parts outside the CDR3, the full variable domain is DVKVTQSSRYLVKRTGEKVFLECVQDMDHENMFWYRQDPGLGLRLIYFSYDVKMKEKGDIPEGYSVSREKKERFSLILESASTNQTSMYLCASSLPLHSSLKQPQHFGDGTRLSIL.

The chain couples TRBV6-5 to TRBJ2-1; possible D gene TRBD2, 5 bases. The length of the CDR3 is 15 residues. Germline CDR1 MNHEY, CDR2 SVGAGI. V shed 7 bases and J shed 6 bases, with 19 bases lying between them. In DNA, the CDR3 is TGTGCCAGCACCCAACGAGGAGGTGACGGCAATGAGCAGTTCTTC. Translated, it gives CASTQRGGDGNEQFF.

Note on this clone: This sample also contains other DNA sequences that code for the same CDR3. The chain combines TRBV18 with TRBJ2-7; the D gene is possibly TRBD1 (6 bases). Germline-derived CDR1 and CDR2 are KGHSH and LQKENI. The CDR3 is made up of 13 amino acids. The ends were cut back, 3 bases at V and 3 bases at J, with 9 bases in the middle. The CDR3 DNA reads as TGTGCCAGCTCACCGACGGACAGCTACGAGCAGTACTTC. Its protein product is CASSPTDSYEQYF.

This clone appeared once. The chain combines TRBV2 with TRBJ1-4, with D tentatively TRBD1 (6 bases). CDR1 is SNHLY, CDR2 FYNNEI, per germline. This CDR3 spans 15 amino acids. Trimming took 2 bases from V and 15 from J, leaving 22 bases between them. Written as DNA, the CDR3 is TGTGCCAGCAGTGAAATTCTGAGGGGGGAGGGAAAGGTGTTTTTT. It translates to CASSEILRGEGKVFF. Full variable domain (missing parts from reference TRBV2 and TRBJ1-4): EPEVTQTPSHQVTQMGQEVILRCVPISNHLYFYWYRQILGQKVEFLVSFYNNEISEKSEIFDDQFSVERPDGSNFTLKIRSTKLEDSAMYFCASSEILRGEGKVFFGSGTQLSVL.

The V call is TRBV28, the J call TRBJ2-3, with D possibly matching TRBD2 (7 bases). Trimming took 1 base from V and 6 from J, leaving 23 bases between them. The V gene's germline CDR1 is MDHEN and CDR2 SYDVKM. The CDR3 extends over 18 amino acids. The CDR3 sequence is CASSLLGGPSGGIDTQYF. CDR3 nucleotide sequence: TGTGCCAGCAGTTTATTGGGGGGGCCCAGCGGTGGAATCGATACGCAGTATTTT.

This rearrangement joins TRBV12-5 to TRBJ1-1; TRBD1 matches at 7 bases. V lost 8 bases, J lost 0 bases, and 3 bases stayed unmatched. Looked up from germline, CDR1 is LGHNT and CDR2 is FRNRAP. The CDR3 extends over 13 amino acids. The CDR3 spells CASSRGMNTEAFF. The CDR3 DNA follows: TGTGCTAGTAGCAGGGGGATGAACACTGAAGCTTTCTTT.

V and J are TRBV30 and TRBJ1-1; TRBD1 matches 7 bases. Germline V CDR1 and CDR2: GTSNPN, SVGIG (reference sequence). This CDR3 has 14 amino acids. V shed 7 bases, J shed 0 bases, and the junction held 8 bases outside the gene matches. DNA for the CDR3: TGTGCCTCTTGGGACAGACCCATGAACACTGAAGCTTTCTTT. Translating it yields CASWDRPMNTEAFF. The full variable domain, with the rest looked up from reference TRBV30 and TRBJ1-1, is SQTIHQWPATLVQPVGSPLSLECTVEGTSNPNLYWYRQAAGRGLQLLFYSVGIGQISSEVPQNLSASRPQDRQFILSSKKLLLSDSGFYLCASWDRPMNTEAFFGQGTRLTVV.

This clone has just one count. The V gene is TRBV18, the J gene TRBJ2-1; D uncertain. Germline values: CDR1 KGHSH, CDR2 LQKENI. The CDR3 totals 14 residues. V was shortened by 2 bases and J by 8 bases, with 13 bases between the two germline ends. CDR3 nucleotides: TGTGCCAGCTCACCAGCCGGCGGTTTTGATGAGCAGTTCTTC. This codes for CASSPAGGFDEQFF.

As DNA, the CDR3 is TGCGCCAGCAGATCGGGACTAGCGGGAGCCACAGATACGCAGTATTTT. Protein product: CASRSGLAGATDTQYF. The chain couples TRBV5-1 to TRBJ2-3; 14 bases are shared with TRBD2. Germline trimming cut 5 bases from V and 2 bases from J; bases unmatched to any gene: 4. The CDR3 runs to 16 residues. Germline loops: CDR1 SGHRS, CDR2 YFSETQ. The full variable domain, rest sourced from reference TRBV5-1 and TRBJ2-3, is KAGVTQTPRYLIKTRGQQVTLSCSPISGHRSVSWYQQTPGQGLQFLFEYFSETQRNKGNFPGRFSGRQFSNSRSEMNVSTLELGDSALYLCASRSGLAGATDTQYFGPGTRLTVL.

The chain couples TRBV5-4 to TRBJ1-3; no clear D gene. V lost 2 bases and J lost 11, with 14 bases in between. CDR3 length equals 13 residues. Per germline, CDR1 SGHNT and CDR2 YYREEE (reference sequence). The DNA of the CDR3 is TGTGCCAGCAGCTTAAAAGGGTACCCCGCCATATATTTT. Its translation: CASSLKGYPAIYF.

This clone was picked up one time. The chain recombines TRBV5-1 with TRBJ2-7; 8 bases are a match to TRBD1. The V and J ends lost 3 bases and 7 bases, in that order; junction bases with no gene match: 12. Germline V gene lookup returns CDR1 SGHRS and CDR2 YFSETQ. The CDR3 runs to 15 residues. CDR3 in DNA: TGCGCCAGCAGCTATGGCACAGACAGGGGTTGGGAGCAGTACTTC. It encodes CASSYGTDRGWEQYF.

This clone was found once. The chain uses TRBV10-1 and TRBJ2-1; the match to TRBD1 covers 9 bases. The CDR3 has 13 amino acids. Germline lookup yields CDR1 WNHNN and CDR2 SYGVQD (reference sequence). J lost 5 bases, V lost 8 bases, and 4 bases had no gene match. The CDR3 region has the DNA TGCGCCAGCGGGACAGGGACGAACAATGAGCAGTTCTTC. Encoded protein: CASGTGTNNEQFF.

V gene TRBV25-1 combines with J gene TRBJ2-3, with D possibly TRBD2 on 6 matching bases. With 8 bases removed from V and 1 base from J, the gap between germline ends came to 13 bases. Per the germline V gene, CDR1 is MGHDK and CDR2 is SYGVNS. The CDR3 consists of 14 residues. This CDR3 reads CASLQRRGTDTQYF. CDR3 coding DNA: TGTGCCAGCTTACAGAGGAGGGGCACAGATACGCAGTATTTT.

This sequence joins TRBV6-1 and TRBJ1-1, with 7 bases aligning to TRBD1. V was clipped by 2 bases and J by 11 bases; unmatched bases: 5. There are 12 residues in the CDR3. Germline V gene lookup returns CDR1 MNHNS and CDR2 SASEGT. The CDR3 sequence is CASSEIQGRAFF. Here the CDR3 DNA reads TGTGCCAGCAGTGAAATACAGGGGAGGGCTTTCTTT.

This clone was counted between two and nine times. This chain links TRBV5-1 with TRBJ1-5, with 8 bases identical to TRBD1. V lost 4 bases and J lost 0; bases outside the gene matches: 3. Germline CDR1 is SGHRS and CDR2 is YFSETQ. The CDR3 runs to 15 residues. The CDR3 DNA sequence: TGCGCCAGCAGCGCGGGACAGGCTAGCAATCAGCCCCAGCATTTT. As protein: CASSAGQASNQPQHF. The complete variable domain, with remaining parts taken from reference TRBV5-1 and TRBJ1-5, reads KAGVTQTPRYLIKTRGQQVTLSCSPISGHRSVSWYQQTPGQGLQFLFEYFSETQRNKGNFPGRFSGRQFSNSRSEMNVSTLELGDSALYLCASSAGQASNQPQHFGDGTRLSIL.

The V call is TRBV19, the J call TRBJ2-7; 7 positions agree with TRBD1. J gave up 5 bases and V 5 bases, and 3 bases lay outside the gene matches. This CDR3 comprises 12 residues. Germline values: CDR1 LNHDA, CDR2 SQIVND (reference sequence). The CDR3 coding sequence is TGTGCCAGTAGTCCTACAGGGGACGAGCAGTACTTC. Amino acids: CASSPTGDEQYF.

The chain joins TRBV7-4 to TRBJ2-2, with 8 bases fitting TRBD1. Germline V CDR1 and CDR2: SGHVT, SQSDAQ. The trim removed 2 bases at V and 7 bases at J, leaving 15 bases unmatched. The CDR3 length is 18 residues. CDR3 protein: CASSLYLDREVLVGELFF. CDR3 nucleotides: TGTGCCAGCAGCTTATATTTGGACAGGGAAGTGTTGGTCGGGGAGCTGTTTTTT.

The chain carries TRBV5-1 and TRBJ1-3, with D maybe TRBD1 (5 bases). There are 18 residues in the CDR3. Trimming removed 0 bases at V and 4 bases at J, with 20 bases between. The V gene's germline CDR1 is SGHRS and CDR2 YFSETQ. CDR3 bases: TGCGCCAGCAGCTTGGAGGGGCATCTTACTCTGGGAGGAAACACCATATATTTT. Translated: CASSLEGHLTLGGNTIYF.

V gene TRBV29-1 combines with J gene TRBJ1-1, with a weak D call TRBD1 (5 bases). V lost 5 bases and J lost 4, with 5 bases in between. Germline V gene data show CDR1 as SQVTM and CDR2 as ANQGSEA. The CDR3 spans 10 residues. The CDR3 protein is CSVQGTEAFF. The CDR3 DNA is TGCAGCGTTCAGGGCACTGAAGCTTTCTTT.

This clone appeared a single time. The CDR3 sequence is CASSPSSGKGEQYF. CDR3 bases: TGTGCCAGCTCACCATCTTCAGGGAAGGGCGAGCAGTACTTC. This chain links TRBV18 with TRBJ2-7, with D tentatively TRBD1 (5 bases). The germline gives CDR1 KGHSH, CDR2 LQKENI. The CDR3 is made up of 14 amino acids. V gave up 2 bases and J gave up 6 bases, with 14 bases separating them.

Notes on this clone: Other DNA sequences within the sample encode an identical CDR3. This chain links TRBV18 with TRBJ2-7, with a tentative D call TRBD2 (5 bases). This CDR3 is built from 13 residues. From germline, CDR1 is KGHSH and CDR2 LQKENI. Trimming took off 1 base at V and 4 bases at J, with 8 bases between the two ends. CDR3 loop: CASSPLPGYEQYF. Written as DNA, the CDR3 is TGTGCCAGCTCACCACTACCGGGATACGAGCAGTACTTC.

The J gene is TRBJ1-3, the V gene TRBV28; TRBD1 is a possible D gene (5 bases). Germline loops: CDR1 MDHEN, CDR2 SYDVKM. The CDR3 sequence is 15 residues long. V lost 7 bases, J lost 8 bases, and 21 bases lay in between. CDR3 sequence (DNA): TGTGCCAGCAATCCCCTCTCCCGGGGGGAATACACCATATATTTT. It encodes CASNPLSRGEYTIYF.

The count of this clone is one. The chain carries TRBV7-9 and TRBJ2-1, with TRBD2 matching over 9 bases. The CDR3 loop spans 19 amino acids. After removal of 1 base from V and 8 bases from J, the junction contained 18 bases not matched to a gene. Germline values: CDR1 SEHNR, CDR2 FQNEAQ (reference sequence). Here the CDR3 DNA reads TGTGCCAGCAGCTTAGGGGGGAGGGGACTAGCAGGAGGAGGCGATGAGCAGTTCTTC. It encodes CASSLGGRGLAGGGDEQFF.

V gene TRBV10-3 combines with J gene TRBJ1-1; 7 bases line up with TRBD1. CDR1 is ENHRY and CDR2 is SYGVKD in the germline V gene. V lost 4 bases, J lost 4 bases, and 3 bases stayed unmatched. The CDR3 has 13 residues. CDR3 coding DNA: TGTGCCATCAGTGCACAGGGGATCACTGAAGCTTTCTTT. Its protein product is CAISAQGITEAFF.

The chain joins TRBV2 to TRBJ1-3; 10 positions match TRBD1. This CDR3 comprises 15 residues. V lost 8 bases, J lost 0 bases, and 4 bases stayed unmatched. Germline CDR1 is SNHLY and CDR2 is FYNNEI. The CDR3 DNA follows: TGTGCCAGCGACTGGACAGGGGGCTCTGGAAACACCATATATTTT. Its protein is CASDWTGGSGNTIYF.

The chain combines TRBV27 with TRBJ1-4; 10 nucleotides match TRBD1. Germline CDR1 MNHEY, CDR2 SMNVEV (reference sequence). The J segment lost 7 bases and the V segment lost 5 bases, leaving 10 bases of the junction unmatched. CDR3 length equals 16 residues. CDR3 loop: CASSRRTGGMSEKLFF. The CDR3 nucleotides are TGTGCCAGCAGTAGAAGGACAGGGGGAATGAGTGAAAAACTGTTTTTT.